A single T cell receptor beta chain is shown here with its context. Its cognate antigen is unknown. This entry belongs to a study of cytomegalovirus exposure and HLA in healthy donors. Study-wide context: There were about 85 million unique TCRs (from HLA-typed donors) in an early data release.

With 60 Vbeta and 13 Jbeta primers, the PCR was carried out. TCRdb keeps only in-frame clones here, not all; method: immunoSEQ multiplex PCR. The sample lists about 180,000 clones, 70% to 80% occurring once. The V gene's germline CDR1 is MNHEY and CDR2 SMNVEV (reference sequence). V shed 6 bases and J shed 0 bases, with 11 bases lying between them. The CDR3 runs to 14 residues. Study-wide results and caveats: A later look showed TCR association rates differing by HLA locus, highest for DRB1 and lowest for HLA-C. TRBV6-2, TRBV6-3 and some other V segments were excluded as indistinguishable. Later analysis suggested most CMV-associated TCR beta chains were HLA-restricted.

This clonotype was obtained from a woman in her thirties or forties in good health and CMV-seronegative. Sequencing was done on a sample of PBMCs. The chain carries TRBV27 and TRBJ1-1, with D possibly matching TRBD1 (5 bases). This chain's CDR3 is CASSRGIMNTEAFF. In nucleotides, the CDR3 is TGTGCCAGCAGCCGGGGGATCATGAACACTGAAGCTTTCTTT.